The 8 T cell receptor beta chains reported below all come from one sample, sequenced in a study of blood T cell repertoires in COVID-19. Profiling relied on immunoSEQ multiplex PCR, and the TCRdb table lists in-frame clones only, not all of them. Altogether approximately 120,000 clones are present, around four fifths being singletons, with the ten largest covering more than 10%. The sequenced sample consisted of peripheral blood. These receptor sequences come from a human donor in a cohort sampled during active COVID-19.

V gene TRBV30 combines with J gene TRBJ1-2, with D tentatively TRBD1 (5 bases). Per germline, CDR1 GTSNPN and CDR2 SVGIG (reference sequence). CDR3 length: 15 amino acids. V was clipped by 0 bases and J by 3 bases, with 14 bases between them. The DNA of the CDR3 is TGTGCCTGGAGTGTAACCCCCCGGGACTACTATGGCTACACCTTC. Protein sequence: CAWSVTPRDYYGYTF.

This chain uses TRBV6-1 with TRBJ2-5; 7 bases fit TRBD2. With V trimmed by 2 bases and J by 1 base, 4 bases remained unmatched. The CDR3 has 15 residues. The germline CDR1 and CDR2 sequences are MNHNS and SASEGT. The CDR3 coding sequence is TGTGCCAGCAGTGAAAACCGGGGGGTCCAAGAGACCCAGTACTTC. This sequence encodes CASSENRGVQETQYF.

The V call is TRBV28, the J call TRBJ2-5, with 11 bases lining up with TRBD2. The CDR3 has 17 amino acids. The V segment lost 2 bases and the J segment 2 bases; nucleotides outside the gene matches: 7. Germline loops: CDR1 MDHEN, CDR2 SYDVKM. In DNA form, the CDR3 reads TGTGCCAGCAGTTTAAGGCTAGCGGGGGGAGGTCAAGAGACCCAGTACTTC. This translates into CASSLRLAGGGQETQYF.

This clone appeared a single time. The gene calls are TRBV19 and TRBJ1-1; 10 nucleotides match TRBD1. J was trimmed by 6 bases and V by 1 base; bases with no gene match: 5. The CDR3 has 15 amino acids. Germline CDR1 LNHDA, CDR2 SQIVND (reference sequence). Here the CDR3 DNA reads TGTGCCAGTAGTATAGTAGGGACAGGGGATTCTGAAGCTTTCTTT. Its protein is CASSIVGTGDSEAFF.

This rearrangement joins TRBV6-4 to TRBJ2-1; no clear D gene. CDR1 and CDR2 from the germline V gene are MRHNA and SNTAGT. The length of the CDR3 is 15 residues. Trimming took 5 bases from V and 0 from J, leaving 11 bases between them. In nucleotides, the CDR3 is TGTGCCAGCAGTATAAACCCGAGCTCCTACAATGAGCAGTTCTTC. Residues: CASSINPSSYNEQFF.

The CDR3 DNA is TGCAGCGTCAAAACCGGGACAGTCGGGCTCAACGAGCAGTACTTC. This translates into CSVKTGTVGLNEQYF. The gene calls are TRBV29-1 and TRBJ2-7; 7 nucleotides align to TRBD1. The germline V gene encodes CDR1 SQVTM and CDR2 ANQGSEA. V gave up 6 bases and J gave up 5 bases; unmatched junction bases: 16. This CDR3 is 15 amino acids long.

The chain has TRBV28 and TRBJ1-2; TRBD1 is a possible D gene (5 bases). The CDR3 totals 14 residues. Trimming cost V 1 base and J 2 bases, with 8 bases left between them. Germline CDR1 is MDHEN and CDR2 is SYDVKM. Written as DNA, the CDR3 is TGTGCCAGCAGTTTATATTCAGGGAACTATGGCTACACCTTC. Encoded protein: CASSLYSGNYGYTF.

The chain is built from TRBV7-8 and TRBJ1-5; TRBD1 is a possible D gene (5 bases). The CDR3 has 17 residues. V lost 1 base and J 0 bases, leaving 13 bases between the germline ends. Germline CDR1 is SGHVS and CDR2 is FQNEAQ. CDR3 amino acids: CASSLVGETYSNQPQHF. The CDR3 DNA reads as TGTGCCAGCAGCTTAGTAGGGGAAACGTATAGCAATCAGCCCCAGCATTTT. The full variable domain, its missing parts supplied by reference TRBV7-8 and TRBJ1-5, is GAGVSQSPRYKVAKRGQDVALRCDPISGHVSLFWYQQALGQGPEFLTYFQNEAQLDKSGLPSDRFFAERPEGSVSTLKIQRTQQEDSAVYLCASSLVGETYSNQPQHFGDGTRLSIL.